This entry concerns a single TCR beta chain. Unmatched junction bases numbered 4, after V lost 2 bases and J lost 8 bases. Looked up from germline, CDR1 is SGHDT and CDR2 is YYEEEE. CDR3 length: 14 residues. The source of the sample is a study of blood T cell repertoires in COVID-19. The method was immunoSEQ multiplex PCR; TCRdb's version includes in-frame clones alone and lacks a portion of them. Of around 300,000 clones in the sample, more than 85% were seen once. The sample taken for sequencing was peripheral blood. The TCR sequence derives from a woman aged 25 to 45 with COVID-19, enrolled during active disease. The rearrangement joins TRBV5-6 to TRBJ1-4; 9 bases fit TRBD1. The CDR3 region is CASSFGQGREKLFF. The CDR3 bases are TGTGCCAGCAGCTTTGGACAGGGGAGGGAAAAACTGTTTTTT.